These T cell receptor beta chains were read from a single sample in a study of memory CD4+ T cells and cytomegalovirus serostatus. The assay was immunoSEQ multiplex PCR, and TCRdb's table has in-frame clones only and misses some. The top ten clones hold over 0.95% of a sample with 25,000 to 30,000 clones, 75% of them seen once. Input material: memory CD4+ T cells from blood. The source of these receptors is an adult in good health and CMV-seronegative. Both conserved end residues are trimmed from each CDR3. A D gene is named only where the DNA matches it firmly. Only some rows state a clone size, as once, few, many or a class for expanded clones.

CDR3aa,abundance,v_gene,d_gene,j_gene
ASSPQGWGTFTINEQF,.,TRBV4-3,.,TRBJ2-1
ASSLAAAQGRLREQY,.,TRBV5-4,.,TRBJ2-7
ASRGSSYEQY,.,TRBV13,.,TRBJ2-7
SVAQGQIEAF,few,TRBV29-1,TRBD1,TRBJ1-1
ASSQDYGSYNEQF,.,TRBV4-3,.,TRBJ2-1
ASSREDRAPNYGYT,.,TRBV4-3,TRBD1,TRBJ1-2
SVRQWETQY,.,TRBV29-1,.,TRBJ2-5
ASSLGGANEKLF,.,TRBV13,.,TRBJ1-4
SAPTYGYT,.,TRBV20-1,.,TRBJ1-2
ASSPQVAGLQETQY,.,TRBV4-3,TRBD2,TRBJ2-5
ASSALGTEAF,.,TRBV7-9,.,TRBJ1-1
ASSLAAYNEQF,.,TRBV7-2,TRBD2,TRBJ2-1
ASSLQGGDEKLF,.,TRBV6-1,TRBD1,TRBJ1-4
ASSPSNYGYT,few,TRBV18,.,TRBJ1-2
ASSKKFHPAGDREQY,.,TRBV21-1,.,TRBJ2-7
ASGLQPETQY,.,TRBV12-5,.,TRBJ2-5
SVEDRGGTEAF,.,TRBV29-1,.,TRBJ1-1
ASSSTQPQH,few,TRBV6-6,.,TRBJ1-5
ASSLGPSHSGNTIY,once,TRBV7-8,.,TRBJ1-3
ASSPGTSGSNEQL,.,TRBV5-8,TRBD2,TRBJ2-1
ASSIDVLSNQPQH,.,TRBV19,.,TRBJ1-5
ASSPRRLAGVDEQF,.,TRBV7-9,TRBD2,TRBJ2-1
SVQGQRAHYEQY,.,TRBV29-1,.,TRBJ2-7
ASSSRGQQASGANVLT,.,TRBV7-9,.,TRBJ2-6
ASNLGAKYGYT,.,TRBV19,.,TRBJ1-2
ASSYDSGILAKNIQY,.,TRBV28,.,TRBJ2-4
ASSLLVNTEAF,few,TRBV7-8,.,TRBJ1-1
ASSPSEITDTQY,once,TRBV10-1,.,TRBJ2-3
ASSFLTGGGYT,.,TRBV5-1,TRBD1,TRBJ1-2